This TCR beta chain was sequenced in a study of graft-versus-host responses after intestinal transplantation (dated by TCRdb to 2020 to 2023). Broadly, across the study: The transplants that recipients got were multivisceral, liver-intestinal, or isolated intestinal. After intestinal transplantation, graft-versus-host and host-versus-graft alloreactive T cell clones in the graft, circulation and bone marrow were tracked using bulk TCR-beta CDR3 sequencing. Rather than going through the commercial service, samples from a few later patients were sequenced in-house on an Illumina MiSeq and processed with MiXCR. All recipients received anti-thymocyte globulin induction followed by maintenance tacrolimus and steroids for around three years. Alloreactive clones were identified by sequencing pre-transplant mixed lymphocyte reaction products and comparing them with unstimulated pre-transplant donor and recipient T cells. The cohort enrolled under 30 intestinal transplant recipients, one of whom was a retransplant, and a few patients without pretransplant specimens were excluded. A peak of at least 4% donor T cells among recipient peripheral blood mononuclear cells was the definition used for donor T cell macrochimerism. Study-wide findings and limitations: Early after transplant, peak levels of circulating GvH clones were associated with declines in HvG clones. The relatively low number and heterogeneity of intestinal transplant patients limited the conclusions. High GvH to HvG T cell clonal ratios were observed in the allografts of patients with donor T cell macrochimerism. GvH clones were found in recipient bone marrow, and some of the GvH clones appeared earlier in ileal mucosa or blood, which is consistent with an intestinal mucosal origin.

This sample's time point label indicates: cells obtained before transplantation from donor or recipient. CD3+CD4+ and CD3+CD8+ populations were FACS-sorted from unstimulated pre-transplant donor and recipient cells taken from spleen or lymph nodes. The CDR3 measures 17 amino acids from cysteine to phenylalanine. Of the read, only the CDR3 DNA is kept; its 51 bases are in frame from base 1. Ends trimmed: V by 4 bases, J by 3 bases; bases unmatched to a gene: 12. In the germline V gene, CDR1 corresponds to SGHVS and CDR2 to FNYEAQ. The count of this clone is one. Its binding antigen is unknown. Within one base of it there is no much larger clone, and no base qualities were kept. Receptor libraries were prepared by the immunoSEQ multiplex PCR assay. For most patients, genomic DNA was isolated with the Qiagen DNeasy Blood and Tissue Kit and shipped frozen to Adaptive Biotechnologies for TCR sequencing. Adaptive Biotechnologies carried out high-throughput TCR-beta CDR3 sequencing of genomic DNA for most patients. The authors' analysis ran thus. TCR sequencing data were retrieved from Adaptive's ImmunoSEQ software for 15 to 20 patients, whereas a few other patients were processed with MiXCR and VDJtools. To correct CD4 versus CD8 sorting errors, any sequence found in both subsets at a frequency ratio below 5:1 was removed. CDR3 nucleotide sequences shared by donor and recipient were removed because the origin of these sequences could not be assigned. At least 2-fold expansion over unstimulated cells and a minimum CFSE-low frequency of 0.002% (template counts) or 0.001% (read counts) were required for clones to be classified as alloreactive. A clone was considered mappable if detected in the sequenced pre-transplant spleen, lymph node, or MLR CFSE-low populations of the donor or recipient. Cumulative frequency of alloreactive clones was calculated as a percentage of all sequences weighted by copy number. Here the immuneACCESS table is served through TCRdb, limited to in-frame sequences with V and J called. Missing clones are a known gap in these copies; in checked studies unresolved V genes cover under half, and the rest lacks a known reason. V, J and clone size are taken as reported in that table, and D and trimming were inferred from the DNA itself. This sample has over 75,000 clones in its table, and less than 90% of those were observed once. About 0.27% of the sample is taken by the ten largest.

The receptor's source is a human donor who was the organ donor for an intestinal transplant. Source: unstimulated CD4+ T cells sorted from spleen or lymph node cells, taken before transplant. Recombination joined TRBV7-6 with TRBJ1-1; 9 of the junction bases match TRBD1. The DNA sequence is given as TGTGCCAGCAGCTCATCCGGGACAGGGTATCGTTACACTGAAGCTTTCTTT. Translated, this gives CASSSSGTGYRYTEAFF.